One sample yielded the 7 T cell receptor beta chains listed below, sequenced in a study of T cell responses to AZD1222 COVID-19 vaccine. The data were produced by immunoSEQ multiplex PCR, yet TCRdb's version contains in-frame clones alone and is incomplete. Among roughly 100,000 clones, about 82% were seen once, and the ten largest hold approximately 1.5%. The material was peripheral blood, obtained on day 0 of AZD1222 vaccination. These receptor sequences come from an adult in good health.

A remark on this clone: Other DNA sequences within the sample encode an identical CDR3. The chain joins TRBV5-1 to TRBJ1-2, with TRBD1 matching 7 bases. In germline, CDR1 is SGHRS, CDR2 YFSETQ. After removal of 0 bases from V and 5 bases from J, the junction contained 4 bases not matched to a gene. CDR3 size: 14 residues. DNA for the CDR3: TGCGCCAGCAGCTTGGGACAGGGTGGGTATGGCTACACCTTC. Translated, it gives CASSLGQGGYGYTF.

The chain employs TRBV7-9 and TRBJ2-5; D not resolved. From germline, CDR1 is SEHNR and CDR2 FQNEAQ (reference sequence). CDR3 length: 17 amino acids. The ends were cut back, 0 bases at V and 2 bases at J, with 16 bases in the middle. The CDR3 sequence is CASSLALRTLIQETQYF. CDR3 in DNA: TGTGCCAGCAGCTTAGCGCTCCGGACCTTAATTCAAGAGACCCAGTACTTC.

This chain links TRBV7-9 with TRBJ2-1; possibly TRBD2 for D (6 bases). Per germline, CDR1 SEHNR and CDR2 FQNEAQ (reference sequence). Deletions cut 1 base from V and 7 bases from J, with 14 bases between. The CDR3 extends over 15 amino acids. DNA of the CDR3: TGTGCCAGCAGCTTAGTTACGGGAGCAGGAAATGAGCAGTTCTTC. Residues: CASSLVTGAGNEQFF.

The chain uses TRBV4-1 and TRBJ1-5; D is uncertain. The CDR3 length is 13 residues. Trimming took off 0 bases at V and 1 base at J, with 1 base between the two ends. The germline CDR1 and CDR2 sequences are MGHRA and YSYEKL. Written as DNA, the CDR3 is TGCGCCAGCAGCCAAGAAAGCAATCAGCCCCAGCATTTT. Protein product: CASSQESNQPQHF.

J is TRBJ1-6 and V is TRBV23-1, with 7 positions matching TRBD1. TRBV23-1 is annotated as an ORF whose role is uncertain. V gave up 3 bases and J gave up 4 bases; unmatched junction bases: 9. CDR3 length equals 17 residues. The CDR3 loop reads CASSHQLGTAYNSPLHF. In DNA form, the CDR3 reads TGCGCCAGCAGTCATCAATTAGGGACAGCATATAATTCACCCCTCCACTTT.

The rearrangement uses TRBV11-3 and TRBJ2-1; 11 bases match TRBD2. Germline CDR1 and CDR2: SGHNT and YENEEA. V shed 5 bases, J shed 9 bases, and the junction held 9 bases outside the gene matches. This CDR3 is 15 amino acids long. CDR3 amino acids: CASSLELLAGGEQFF. CDR3 DNA sequence: TGTGCCAGCAGCCTCGAGTTGCTAGCGGGAGGTGAGCAGTTCTTC.

This clone has a handful of counts. The chain employs TRBV4-2 and TRBJ1-2; 9 nucleotides agree with TRBD1. The CDR3 runs 15 residues. J was trimmed by 6 bases and V by 0 bases; bases with no gene match: 5. The germline gives CDR1 LGHNA, CDR2 YNFKEQ. CDR3 in amino acids: CASSQDPGTGNGYTF. CDR3 nucleotides: TGTGCCAGCAGCCAAGACCCTGGGACAGGGAATGGCTACACCTTC.